This is a list of T cell receptor beta chains from one sample in a study of shared clonotypes between healthy human individuals. Repertoires were generated with immunoSEQ multiplex PCR, while TCRdb's copy carries only in-frame clones and drops some. This table holds a few million clones, approximately 94% found once. The sequenced sample consisted of naive CD4+ T cells sorted from blood. These TCRs come from a man younger than 30 in good health. Both conserved end residues are part of each CDR3. A D gene is named only where the DNA matches it firmly. Size is stated for part of the rows, as once, few or many counts, or as a class when the clone is expanded.

V gene	J gene	clone size	D gene	CDR3 DNA	CDR3 protein
TRBV4-1	TRBJ2-7	NA	NA	TGCGCCAGCAGCCAATTGCAGGGGTCCCCCTACGAGCAGTACTTC	CASSQLQGSPYEQYF
TRBV27	TRBJ1-5	once	NA	TGTGCCAGCAGCCCGGACCGGGATCAGCCCCAGCATTTT	CASSPDRDQPQHF
TRBV9	TRBJ2-5	NA	TRBD1	TGTGCCAGCAGCCCCTACGGACAGGGGGCAGAGACCCAGTACTTC	CASSPYGQGAETQYF
TRBV5-6	TRBJ2-4	NA	NA	TGTGCCAGCAGCTCAACCACTCGGGGGAACATTCAGTACTTC	CASSSTTRGNIQYF
TRBV2	TRBJ1-4	NA	NA	TGTGCCAGCAGTATCAGGGTAGTGAATGAAAAACTGTTTTTT	CASSIRVVNEKLFF
TRBV6-6	TRBJ1-3	NA	NA	TGTGCCAGCAGTTCCGGATCAGGAAACACCATATATTTT	CASSSGSGNTIYF
TRBV19	TRBJ2-1	NA	NA	TGTGCCAGTAGTATACAGGGAAATGGTGAGCAGTTCTTC	CASSIQGNGEQFF
TRBV6-1	TRBJ2-1	NA	NA	TGTGCCAGCAGTCCCCGCGGCAGCGAAATCAATGAGCAGTTCTTC	CASSPRGSEINEQFF
TRBV7-3	TRBJ2-3	NA	TRBD2	TGTGCCAGCAGCTTGGGAGGGGACCCCGATCGGTTCTATTTT	CASSLGGDPDRFYF
TRBV4-3	TRBJ2-3	NA	NA	TGCGCCAGCAGCCGCGGACTACCAGATACGCAGTATTTT	CASSRGLPDTQYF
TRBV18	TRBJ1-4	once	NA	TGTGCCAGCTCACCAAACGTTAACAATAATGAAAAACTGTTTTTT	CASSPNVNNNEKLFF
TRBV2	TRBJ2-7	NA	TRBD1	TGTGCCAGCAGTGGGACAGGGGCTACTACCGAGCAGTACTTC	CASSGTGATTEQYF
TRBV6-5	TRBJ2-7	NA	TRBD1	TGTGCCAGCAGTTATCGGGGGACAGGTGAATACGAGCAGTACTTC	CASSYRGTGEYEQYF
TRBV10-3	TRBJ1-1	NA	TRBD1	TGTGCCATCAGAGAATCCGGGACAGGGACCGCTGAAGCTTTCTTT	CAIRESGTGTAEAFF
TRBV28	TRBJ2-5	NA	TRBD1	TGTGCCAGCAATCGAGACAGGGGATGGGAGACCCAGTACTTC	CASNRDRGWETQYF
TRBV9	TRBJ2-1	NA	TRBD1	TGTGCCAGCAGCGCGACAGGGGACCCATACAATGAGCAGTTCTTC	CASSATGDPYNEQFF
TRBV7-3	TRBJ2-2	NA	TRBD2	TGTGCCAGCAGCTATTCCGGGACTAGGACCGGGGAGCTGTTTTTT	CASSYSGTRTGELFF
TRBV7-2	TRBJ2-3	once	TRBD2	TGTGCCAGCAGCGGACTAGCAGATACGCAGTATTTT	CASSGLADTQYF
TRBV19	TRBJ1-4	NA	NA	TGTGCCGGAGGGGGAGGGGCAGCTAATGAAAAACTGTTTTTT	CAGGGGAANEKLFF
TRBV5-1	TRBJ1-2	once	TRBD1	TGCGCCAGCAGCTTGGTTCAGGGACAGGGGACGGAAGGCTACACCTTC	CASSLVQGQGTEGYTF
TRBV19	TRBJ2-7	NA	NA	TGTGCCAGTAGTATTCTCGGCGGAAATACCTACGAGCAGTACTTC	CASSILGGNTYEQYF
TRBV11-2	TRBJ2-7	NA	TRBD1	TGTGCCAGCAGCCGGGACAGGGGGCGCGAGCAGTACTTC	CASSRDRGREQYF
TRBV18	TRBJ2-7	NA	NA	TGTGCCAGCTCACCAACATTGGGAGTCGGGGGTGGCAGGGCAACCTACGAGCAGTACTTC	CASSPTLGVGGGRATYEQYF
TRBV25-1	TRBJ2-1	NA	TRBD1	TGTGCCAGCGCAGAAGGGGGCGGACAAGGGTATGAGCAGTTCTTC	CASAEGGGQGYEQFF
TRBV5-6	TRBJ2-3	NA	NA	TGTGCCAGCAGCTTGGTCGAGCGGAAGAGCACAGATACGCAGTATTTT	CASSLVERKSTDTQYF
TRBV6-6	TRBJ2-3	NA	NA	TGTGCCAGCACTAGGCCCAGCACAGATACGCAGTATTTT	CASTRPSTDTQYF
TRBV6-5	TRBJ2-7	NA	NA	TGTGCCAGCAGCAGGGAGTACGAGCAGTACTTC	CASSREYEQYF
TRBV9	TRBJ2-2	NA	NA	TGTGCCAGCACCTCGCTGGCCGGGGAGCTGTTTTTT	CASTSLAGELFF
TRBV7-6	TRBJ2-1	once	NA	TGTGCCAGCAGCTTCGGGGTGGGGCCCAATGAGCAGTTCTTC	CASSFGVGPNEQFF
TRBV19	TRBJ2-5	NA	TRBD2	TGTGCCAGTAGTATGGGGGGGAGGGGAGCCCAAGAGACCCAGTACTTC	CASSMGGRGAQETQYF
TRBV19	TRBJ2-2	NA	TRBD1	TGTGCCAGTAGCAGGACAGGGCCGAACACCGGGGAGCTGTTTTTT	CASSRTGPNTGELFF
TRBV7-3	TRBJ1-2	NA	NA	TGTGCCAGCAGCCAAGGAGGGGTCGGGGGCTACACCTTC	CASSQGGVGGYTF
TRBV29-1	TRBJ2-3	NA	TRBD2	TGCAGCGTTGAGAGAAGGACGTTGGTAGCGGGGGCCCCGATGGATACGCAGTATTTT	CSVERRTLVAGAPMDTQYF
TRBV29-1	TRBJ1-2	NA	NA	TGCAGCGTTGAAAAGGGACGGGACTATGGCTACACCTTC	CSVEKGRDYGYTF
TRBV6-6	TRBJ2-4	NA	NA	TGTGCCAGCAGTTACACGGAAAACATTCAGTACTTC	CASSYTENIQYF
TRBV15	TRBJ2-7	NA	NA	TGTGCCACCAGCAGAGCGGTACAGTCCTACGAGCAGTACTTC	CATSRAVQSYEQYF
TRBV29-1	TRBJ1-1	few	NA	TGCAGCACACGCCGGGACACGAACACTGAAGCTTTCTTT	CSTRRDTNTEAFF
TRBV13	TRBJ1-2	NA	NA	TGTGCCAGCAGCCGAAGGGACACCGCTAACTATGGCTACACCTTC	CASSRRDTANYGYTF
TRBV5-1	TRBJ2-5	NA	TRBD1	TGCGCCAGCAGCTTGGGCGGCAGGGGGCCCGAGACCCAGTACTTC	CASSLGGRGPETQYF
TRBV10-3	TRBJ1-4	once	TRBD1	TGTGCCATCAGGAAAAGACAGGGGGATGAAAAACTGTTTTTT	CAIRKRQGDEKLFF
TRBV7-2	TRBJ2-1	NA	NA	TGTGCCAGCAGCGCTCCCGGGATCCCCAAGCAAGAGCAGTTCTTC	CASSAPGIPKQEQFF
TRBV18	TRBJ1-1	NA	TRBD1	TGTGCCAGCTCACTACGGGACAGACAATGGGCTATGAACACTGAAGCTTTCTTT	CASSLRDRQWAMNTEAFF
TRBV11-2	TRBJ1-1	NA	NA	TGTGCCAGCAGCCTCGGACGGGCGACGAACACTGAAGCTTTCTTT	CASSLGRATNTEAFF
TRBV18	TRBJ1-6	NA	NA	TGTGCCAGCTCACCACAAGACAGGAATTCACCCCTCCACTTT	CASSPQDRNSPLHF
TRBV6-6	TRBJ2-7	NA	NA	TGTGCCAGCAGTTACGACCTTGCCCCCTACGAGCAGTACTTC	CASSYDLAPYEQYF
TRBV19	TRBJ2-6	once	NA	TGTGCCAGTAGTCTCGGGGGCACTGGGGCCAACGTCCTGACTTTC	CASSLGGTGANVLTF
TRBV5-5	TRBJ2-2	NA	NA	TGTGCCAGCAGCCAGACTAGTGACAGGAGTGGCGGGGAGCTGTTTTTT	CASSQTSDRSGGELFF
TRBV2	TRBJ2-7	once	TRBD2	TGTGCCAGCAGCCCCCTAAGCGGGAGATTCCACGAGCAGTACTTC	CASSPLSGRFHEQYF
TRBV6-1	TRBJ2-1	NA	TRBD2	TGTGCCAGCAGTGAAGGACTAGCGGGAGTCCGGAATGAGCAGTTCTTC	CASSEGLAGVRNEQFF
TRBV18	TRBJ2-7	NA	NA	TGTGCCAGCTCACCGGACGGTGGATCCTACGAGCAGTACTTC	CASSPDGGSYEQYF
TRBV6-5	TRBJ1-2	once	TRBD1	TGTGCCACCACACAGGGGGCCATATCTGGCTACACCTTC	CATTQGAISGYTF
TRBV7-9	TRBJ1-4	NA	NA	TGTGCCAGCAGCCACGCGGGGGAAAAACTGTTTTTT	CASSHAGEKLFF
TRBV5-4	TRBJ2-7	NA	TRBD2	TGTGCCAGCAGCCCCGGGACTAGCGGGAGGTGGAACGAGCAGTACTTC	CASSPGTSGRWNEQYF
TRBV11-2	TRBJ2-5	NA	NA	TGTGCCAGCAGCTTAGCTGGAAGCAACCAAGAGACCCAGTACTTC	CASSLAGSNQETQYF
TRBV5-1	TRBJ1-4	NA	TRBD1	TGCGCCAGCAGCTCCGGCAGGGGGAATGAAAAACTGTTTTTT	CASSSGRGNEKLFF
TRBV6-6	TRBJ2-3	NA	TRBD1	TGTGCCAGCAGATCCACTTCCGGGACAGGGGCAGATACGCAGTATTTT	CASRSTSGTGADTQYF
TRBV28	TRBJ2-7	NA	NA	TGTGCCAGCAGTTTATTAGAGCTCGACGAGCAGTACTTC	CASSLLELDEQYF
TRBV10-3	TRBJ2-3	NA	NA	TGTGCCATCAGTGAAAAAGGTTTTGGAGATACGCAGTATTTT	CAISEKGFGDTQYF
TRBV28	TRBJ1-1	NA	NA	TGTGCCAGCAGTTTAGCGGGGATGAACACTGAAGCTTTCTTT	CASSLAGMNTEAFF
TRBV5-1	TRBJ2-1	NA	TRBD1	TGCGCCAGCAGCCCGGGGACAGCTCCTATGAATGAGCAGTTCTTC	CASSPGTAPMNEQFF